A selection of T cell receptor beta chains follows, all from one sample in a study of molecular identifiers for immune sequencing clone quantification. TCRdb analysed the PCR reads with MiXCR anew, one entry per CDR3 protein. The repertoire consists of approximately 550,000 distinct CDR3 sequences, with about a quarter occurring once and the leading ten covering around 0.78%. Sequences were obtained from naive CD8+ T cells from blood, with Jurkat cell RNA spiked in. These receptor sequences come from a human donor in good health. Some libraries in this study had Jurkat cell RNA spiked in. Each CDR3 is given with its conserved first and last residue. The D gene is left open where the match is weak. Some rows have no size entry. The others give once, few or many, or a class for an expanded clone.

NA	TRBD1	TRBV27	TRBJ1-1	CTSSQIPRGRGLNTEAFF	TGTACCAGCAGTCAAATCCCCCGGGGCAGGGGGCTGAACACTGAAGCTTTCTTT
NA	TRBD1	TRBV19	TRBJ2-1	CASSLGDRGFLDEQFF	TGTGCCAGTAGTTTAGGGGACAGGGGATTTTTGGATGAGCAGTTCTTC
NA	NA	TRBV19	TRBJ1-5	CASSIASRGVQPQHF	TGTGCCAGTAGTATAGCCTCGCGGGGGGTCCAGCCCCAGCATTTT
many	NA	TRBV6-5	TRBJ2-6	CATCLDSLLSGANVLTF	TGTGCCACCTGTCTGGACAGCCTCCTCTCTGGGGCCAACGTCCTGACTTTC
NA	NA	TRBV6-5	TRBJ2-3	CASSYSFSPGDQDTQYF	TGTGCCAGCAGTTACTCTTTTTCTCCAGGGGATCAAGATACGCAGTATTTT
many	NA	TRBV20-1	TRBJ2-7	CSARALPDQFVYEQYF	TGCAGTGCTAGAGCCCTGCCGGACCAATTTGTCTACGAGCAGTACTTC
few	TRBD2	TRBV29-1	TRBJ2-3	CSVDSILLAGGRTDTRYF	TGCAGCGTTGACTCCATTCTACTAGCGGGAGGGCGCACAGATACGCGGTATTTT
NA	NA	TRBV23-1	TRBJ1-4	CASSQPVGGLKNCFF	NA
NA	NA	TRBV12-3/TRBV12-4	TRBJ1-3	CASSSKWDGNTIYF	TGTGCCAGCAGTTCCAAATGGGATGGAAACACCATATATTTT
NA	TRBD1	TRBV4-1	TRBJ1-1	CASSLGTGAMNTEAFF	TGCGCCAGCAGCCTTGGGACAGGGGCCATGAACACTGAAGCTTTCTTT
NA	NA	TRBV24-1	TRBJ2-5	CATSANSFQETQYF	TGTGCCACCAGTGCCAACTCATTCCAAGAGACCCAGTACTTC
NA	NA	TRBV2	TRBJ2-1	CASSDLGSDEQFF	TGTGCCAGCAGTGACTTGGGTTCCGATGAGCAGTTCTTC
NA	NA	TRBV20-1	TRBJ2-6	CSAFHPHGSGANVLTF	TGCAGTGCATTCCACCCCCATGGTTCTGGGGCCAACGTCCTGACTTTC
NA	TRBD1	TRBV27	TRBJ2-7	CASSLQGAILREQYF	TGTGCCAGCAGTTTACAGGGGGCCATTCTCCGCGAGCAGTACTTC
many	TRBD2	TRBV5-6	TRBJ2-4	CASRKLAGAPVKNIQYF	TGTGCCAGCCGTAAGCTAGCGGGAGCCCCGGTCAAAAACATTCAGTACTTC
many	TRBD2	TRBV29-1	TRBJ2-7	CSVVVLAGAYEQYF	TGCAGCGTTGTGGTTCTAGCGGGAGCCTACGAGCAGTACTTC
NA	TRBD2	TRBV19	TRBJ2-5	CASSIVIGEGETQYF	TGTGCCAGTAGTATAGTCATAGGGGAGGGAGAGACCCAGTACTTC
few	NA	TRBV7-9	TRBJ2-5	CASSLESRETQYF	TGTGCCAGCAGCTTAGAATCGAGGGAGACCCAGTACTTC
many	TRBD1	TRBV4-1	TRBJ2-7	CASSPRDSPYEQYF	TGTGCCAGCAGCCCGAGGGACAGCCCCTACGAGCAGTACTTC
many	NA	TRBV4-3	TRBJ2-3	CASSQDRQGTDTQYF	TGCGCCAGCAGCCAAGATCGACAGGGCACAGATACGCAGTATTTT
NA	NA	TRBV12-3/TRBV12-4	TRBJ2-3	CASSSSRDTQYF	TGTGCCAGCAGTTCGTCGAGGGATACGCAGTATTTT
few	TRBD2	TRBV7-9	TRBJ2-1	CASSLEGGSLNEQFF	TGTGCCAGCAGCTTAGAAGGCGGGAGTCTAAATGAGCAGTTCTTC
few	TRBD2	TRBV20-1	TRBJ2-5	CSARERGAGVETQYF	TGCAGTGCTAGAGAACGGGGTGCGGGAGTAGAGACCCAGTACTTC
few	NA	TRBV27	TRBJ2-4	CATKSGDIKNIQYF	TGTGCCACCAAATCCGGGGATATCAAAAACATTCAGTACTTC
NA	NA	TRBV9	TRBJ1-2	CASSVAQNYGYTF	TGTGCCAGCAGCGTAGCACAGAACTATGGCTACACCTTC
many	NA	TRBV29-1	TRBJ2-3	CSAELDTQYF	TGCAGCGCCGAACTAGATACGCAGTATTTT
NA	TRBD2	TRBV7-9	TRBJ2-3	CASSLVVSAGGPTDTQYF	TGTGCCAGCAGCTTAGTGGTCTCAGCGGGGGGGCCCACAGATACGCAGTATTTT
many	NA	TRBV4-3	TRBJ2-7	CASSQGKGYEQYF	TGCGCCAGCAGCCAAGGAAAGGGGTACGAGCAGTACTTC
NA	NA	TRBV7-9	TRBJ2-3	CASSFQADLGTDTQYF	TGTGCCAGCAGCTTTCAGGCAGACCTAGGCACAGATACGCAGTATTTT
few	NA	TRBV15	TRBJ2-7	CATSRETSRSSYEQYF	TGTGCCACCAGCAGGGAAACTAGCAGAAGCTCCTACGAGCAGTACTTC
NA	NA	TRBV19	TRBJ1-1	CASSTPQGRAEASF	TGTGCCAGTAGTACCCCGCAGGGTCGAGCTGAAGCTTCCTTT
NA	TRBD1	TRBV13	TRBJ2-3	CASSTRTGVSDTQYF	TGTGCCAGCAGCACCCGGACAGGGGTTTCAGATACGCAGTATTTT
many	TRBD2	TRBV29-1	TRBJ2-7	CSVVGGYEQYF	TGCAGCGTTGTGGGGGGGTACGAGCAGTACTTC
few	NA	TRBV30	TRBJ1-1	CAWSTDKFTEAFF	TGTGCCTGGAGTACTGACAAATTCACTGAAGCTTTCTTT
NA	TRBD2	TRBV10-3	TRBJ2-7	CAISYSGARSYEQYF	TGTGCCATCAGTTATAGCGGGGCACGCTCCTACGAGCAGTACTTC
NA	TRBD1	TRBV7-9	TRBJ1-2	CASSFVPGQGAGNYGYTF	TGTGCCAGCAGCTTCGTCCCGGGACAGGGGGCTGGTAACTATGGCTACACCTTC
NA	NA	TRBV2	TRBJ2-7	CASSVRSDGGLYEQSF	TGTGCCAGCAGTGTGAGGTCTGACGGAGGACTCTACGAGCAGTCCTTC
NA	NA	TRBV21-1	TRBJ2-6	CANSKRGQASWNVLTF	TGTGCCAACAGCAAAAGGGGACAGGCCTCTTGGAACGTCCTGACTTTC
few	NA	TRBV4-2	TRBJ2-7	CASSQGGRYEQYF	TGTGCCAGCAGCCAAGGGGGCAGGTACGAGCAGTACTTC
NA	TRBD1	TRBV18	TRBJ1-1	CASSLGTGGYGEAFF	TGTGCCAGCTCACTAGGGACAGGGGGTTATGGTGAAGCTTTCTTT
many	NA	TRBV6-5	TRBJ2-3	CASSYVGGTDTQYF	TGTGCCAGCAGTTACGTCGGGGGCACAGATACGCAGTATTTT
few	TRBD1	TRBV20-1	TRBJ1-1	CSARTGPTEAFF	TGCAGTGCCCGGACAGGACCCACTGAAGCTTTCTTT
many	NA	TRBV7-6	TRBJ2-7	CASSSPEDSYEQYF	TGTGCCAGCAGCAGTCCCGAGGACTCCTACGAGCAGTACTTC
many	NA	TRBV20-1	TRBJ1-1	CSAREMGGGITEAFF	TGCAGTGCTAGAGAGATGGGAGGGGGTATCACTGAAGCTTTCTTT
NA	NA	TRBV7-9	TRBJ2-7	CASSPMGGNEQYF	TGTGCCAGCAGCCCGATGGGGGGTAACGAGCAGTACTTC
NA	NA	TRBV11-2	TRBJ2-3	CASSILVGLVADTQYF	TGTGCCAGCAGCATCCTTGTCGGGCTAGTTGCAGATACGCAGTATTTT
few	NA	TRBV5-6	TRBJ2-1	CASSLVGGNEQFF	TGTGCCAGCAGCTTGGTGGGGGGTAATGAGCAGTTCTTC
NA	TRBD2	TRBV2	TRBJ2-3	CASSDGRLAPNTDTQYF	TGTGCCAGCAGTGACGGGCGACTAGCGCCTAACACAGATACGCAGTATTTT
many	TRBD2	TRBV4-1	TRBJ2-3	CASSQDVSKRGSTDTQYF	TGCGCCAGCAGCCAAGACGTTAGTAAGCGGGGTAGCACAGATACGCAGTATTTT
NA	NA	TRBV14	TRBJ2-1	CASSQITFDEQFF	TGTGCCAGCAGCCAAATAACGTTCGATGAGCAGTTCTTC
NA	NA	TRBV20-1	TRBJ2-5	CSARPGLGETQYF	TGCAGTGCTAGACCGGGTTTGGGGGAGACCCAGTACTTC
NA	NA	TRBV13	TRBJ2-2	CASSSDLREPGTGEVFF	TGTGCCAGCAGCTCCGATCTTCGGGAGCCGGGCACCGGGGAGGTGTTTTTT
NA	TRBD2	TRBV7-8	TRBJ2-7	CASSRITSGGSYEQYF	TGTGCCAGCAGCCGCATTACTAGCGGGGGCTCCTACGAGCAGTACTTC